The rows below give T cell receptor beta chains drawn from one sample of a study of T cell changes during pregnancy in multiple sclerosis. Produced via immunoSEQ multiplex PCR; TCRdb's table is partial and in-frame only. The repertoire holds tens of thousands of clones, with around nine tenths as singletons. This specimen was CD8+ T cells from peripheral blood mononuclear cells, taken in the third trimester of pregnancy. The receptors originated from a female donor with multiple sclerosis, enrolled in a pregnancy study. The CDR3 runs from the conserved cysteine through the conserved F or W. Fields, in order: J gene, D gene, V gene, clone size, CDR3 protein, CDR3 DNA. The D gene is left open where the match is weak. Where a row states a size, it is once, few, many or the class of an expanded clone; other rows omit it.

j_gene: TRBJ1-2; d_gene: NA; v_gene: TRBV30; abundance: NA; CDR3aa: CAWSTGLGYTF; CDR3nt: TGTGCCTGGTCCACAGGGCTTGGCTACACCTTC
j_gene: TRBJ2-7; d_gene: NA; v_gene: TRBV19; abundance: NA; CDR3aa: CASSPLTEGRTVEQYF; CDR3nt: TGTGCCAGTAGTCCACTAACCGAGGGAAGGACAGTCGAGCAGTACTTC
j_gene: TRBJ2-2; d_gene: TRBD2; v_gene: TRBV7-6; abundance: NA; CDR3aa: CASSVVAPSGSFGDGELFF; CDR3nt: TGTGCCAGCAGCGTTGTTGCTCCTAGCGGGAGTTTCGGTGACGGGGAGCTGTTTTTT
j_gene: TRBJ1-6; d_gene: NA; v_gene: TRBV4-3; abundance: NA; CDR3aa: CASSQDLLDNSPLHF; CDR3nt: TGCGCCAGCAGCCAAGACTTACTCGATAATTCACCCCTCCACTTT
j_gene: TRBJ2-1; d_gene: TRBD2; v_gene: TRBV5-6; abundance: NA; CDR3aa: CASSELGGRGRYNEQFF; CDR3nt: TGTGCCAGCAGCGAATTGGGAGGGCGGGGTAGGTACAATGAGCAGTTCTTC
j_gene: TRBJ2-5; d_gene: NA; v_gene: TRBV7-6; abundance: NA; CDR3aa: CASRNDRTHQETQYF; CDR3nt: TGTGCCAGCAGAAACGACCGGACACACCAAGAGACCCAGTACTTC
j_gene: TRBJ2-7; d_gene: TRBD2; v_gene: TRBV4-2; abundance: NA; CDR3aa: CASSQEVGILAGVYEQYF; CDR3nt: TGTGCCAGCAGCCAAGAAGTAGGGATTCTAGCGGGAGTCTACGAGCAGTACTTC
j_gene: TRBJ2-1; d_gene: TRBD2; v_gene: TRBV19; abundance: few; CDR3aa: CASSKTSGRYNEQFF; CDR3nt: TGTGCCAGTAGTAAGACTAGCGGGAGGTACAATGAGCAGTTCTTC
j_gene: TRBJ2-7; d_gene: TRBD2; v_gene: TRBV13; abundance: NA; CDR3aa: CASSSSLAGRPYEQYF; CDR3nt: TGTGCCAGCAGCTCATCTTTAGCGGGAAGACCCTACGAGCAGTACTTC
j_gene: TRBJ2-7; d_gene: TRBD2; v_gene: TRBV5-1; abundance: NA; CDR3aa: CASSFSAGEQYF; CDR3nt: TGCGCCAGCAGCTTTTCAGCGGGAGAGCAGTACTTC
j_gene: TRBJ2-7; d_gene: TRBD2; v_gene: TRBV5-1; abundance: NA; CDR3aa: CASSLTSGFYEQYF; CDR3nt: TGCGCCAGCAGCTTGACTAGCGGTTTCTACGAGCAGTACTTC
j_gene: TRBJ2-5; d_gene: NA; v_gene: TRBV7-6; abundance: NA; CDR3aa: CASSHTGSQETQYF; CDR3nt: TGTGCCAGCAGTCACACAGGATCCCAAGAGACCCAGTACTTC
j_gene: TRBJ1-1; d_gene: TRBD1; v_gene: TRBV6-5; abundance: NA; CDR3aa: CASSYSRDRPNTEAFF; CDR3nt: TGTGCCAGCAGTTACTCAAGGGACAGACCGAACACTGAAGCTTTCTTT
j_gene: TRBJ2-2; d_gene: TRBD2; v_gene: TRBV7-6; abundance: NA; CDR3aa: CASSRSGSTTGELFF; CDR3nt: TGTGCCAGCAGCCGTAGCGGGAGTACCACCGGGGAGCTGTTTTTT
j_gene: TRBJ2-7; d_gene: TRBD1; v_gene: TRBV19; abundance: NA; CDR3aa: CASSAGTGRYEQYF; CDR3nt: TGTGCCAGTAGTGCAGGGACAGGGCGCTACGAGCAGTACTTC
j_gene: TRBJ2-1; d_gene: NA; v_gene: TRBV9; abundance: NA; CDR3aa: CASSDLMSSYNEQFF; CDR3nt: TGTGCCAGCAGCGATCTGATGAGCTCCTACAATGAGCAGTTCTTC
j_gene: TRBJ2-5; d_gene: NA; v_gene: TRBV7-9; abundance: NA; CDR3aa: CASSLPTDQQETQYF; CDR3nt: TGTGCCAGCAGCCTCCCGACAGACCAGCAAGAGACCCAGTACTTC
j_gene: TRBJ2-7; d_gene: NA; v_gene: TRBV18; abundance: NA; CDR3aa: CASSPDIYEQYF; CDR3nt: TGTGCCAGCTCACCAGACATCTACGAGCAGTACTTC
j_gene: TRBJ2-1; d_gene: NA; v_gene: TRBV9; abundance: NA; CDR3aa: CASSVGGGTYNEQFF; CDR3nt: TGTGCCAGCAGCGTAGGTGGAGGCACCTACAATGAGCAGTTCTTC
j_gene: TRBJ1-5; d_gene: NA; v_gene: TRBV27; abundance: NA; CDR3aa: CASSLAGAILQPQHF; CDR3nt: TGTGCCAGCAGTTTAGCTGGGGCTATCCTTCAGCCCCAGCATTTT
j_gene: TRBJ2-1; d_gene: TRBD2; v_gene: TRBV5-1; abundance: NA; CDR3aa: CASGLDILGGEQFF; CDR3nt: TGCGCCAGCGGACTAGACATCCTTGGCGGTGAGCAGTTCTTC
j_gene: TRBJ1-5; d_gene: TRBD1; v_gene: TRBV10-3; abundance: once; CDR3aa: CAISDPGQGHNQPQHF; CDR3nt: TGTGCCATCAGTGACCCGGGACAGGGGCACAATCAGCCCCAGCATTTT
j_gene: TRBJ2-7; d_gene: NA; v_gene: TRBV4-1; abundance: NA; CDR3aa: CASSQDQVRRQYF; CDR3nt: TGCGCCAGCAGCCAAGATCAAGTGAGGAGGCAGTACTTC
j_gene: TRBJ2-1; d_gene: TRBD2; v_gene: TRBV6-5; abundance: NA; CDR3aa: CASSLGLAGGNEQFF; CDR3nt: TGTGCCAGCAGCTTGGGACTAGCGGGAGGCAATGAGCAGTTCTTC
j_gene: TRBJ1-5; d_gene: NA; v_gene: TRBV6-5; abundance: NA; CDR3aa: CASSPSGSSNQPQHF; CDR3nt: TGTGCCAGCAGCCCGTCGGGATCCTCGAATCAGCCCCAGCATTTT
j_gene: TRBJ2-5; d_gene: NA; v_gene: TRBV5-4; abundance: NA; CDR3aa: CASSLSGDETQYF; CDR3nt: TGTGCCAGCAGCTTATCAGGGGATGAGACCCAGTACTTC
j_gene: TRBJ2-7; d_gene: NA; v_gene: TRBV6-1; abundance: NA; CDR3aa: CASSEYQAVYEQYF; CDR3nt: TGTGCCAGCAGTGAATACCAGGCAGTCTACGAGCAGTACTTC
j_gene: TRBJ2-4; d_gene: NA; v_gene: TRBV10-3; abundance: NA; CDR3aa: CAISEPTVNIQYF; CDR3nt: TGTGCCATCAGTGAGCCGACAGTAAACATTCAGTACTTC
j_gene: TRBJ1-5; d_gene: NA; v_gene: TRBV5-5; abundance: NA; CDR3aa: CASSKGTNNQPQHF; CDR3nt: TGTGCCAGCAGCAAGGGGACAAATAATCAGCCCCAGCATTTT
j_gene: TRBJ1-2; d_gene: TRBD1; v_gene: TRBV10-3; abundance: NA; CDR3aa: CAIRAAGGVYTF; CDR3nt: TGTGCCATCAGGGCGGCAGGGGGCGTCTACACCTTC
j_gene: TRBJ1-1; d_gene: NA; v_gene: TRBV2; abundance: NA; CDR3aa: CASISTGSGFNTEAFF; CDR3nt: TGTGCCAGCATAAGTACAGGGTCGGGTTTCAACACTGAAGCTTTCTTT
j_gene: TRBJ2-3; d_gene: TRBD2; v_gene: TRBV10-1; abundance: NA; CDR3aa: CASRGARTSGSSTDTQYF; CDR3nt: TGCGCCAGCAGAGGGGCCCGGACTAGCGGCTCTAGCACAGATACGCAGTATTTT
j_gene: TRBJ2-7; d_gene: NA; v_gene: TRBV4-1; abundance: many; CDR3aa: CASSHAHTVTGPIPYEQYF; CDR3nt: TGCGCCAGCAGCCACGCCCATACCGTCACAGGGCCGATACCCTACGAGCAGTACTTC
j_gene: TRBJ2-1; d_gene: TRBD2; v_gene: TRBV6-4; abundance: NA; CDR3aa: CASSSHGTSGVNEQFF; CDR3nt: TGTGCCAGCAGCTCCCACGGGACTAGCGGGGTTAATGAGCAGTTCTTC
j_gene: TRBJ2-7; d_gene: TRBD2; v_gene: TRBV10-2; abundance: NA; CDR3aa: CASSPGTSGTYEQYF; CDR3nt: TGCGCCAGCAGCCCCGGGACTAGCGGGACCTACGAGCAGTACTTC
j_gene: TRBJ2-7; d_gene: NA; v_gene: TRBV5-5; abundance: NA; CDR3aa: CASSLRGARGAYEQYF; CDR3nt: TGTGCCAGCAGCTTAAGAGGGGCCAGGGGGGCATACGAGCAGTACTTC
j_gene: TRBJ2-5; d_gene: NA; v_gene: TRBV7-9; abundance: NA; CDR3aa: CASSPSEVETQYF; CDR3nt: TGTGCCAGCAGCCCCTCAGAAGTCGAGACCCAGTACTTC
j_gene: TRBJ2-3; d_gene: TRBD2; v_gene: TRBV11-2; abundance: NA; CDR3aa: CASKTAGEPDTQYF; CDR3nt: TGTGCCAGCAAAACCGCGGGGGAACCAGATACGCAGTATTTT
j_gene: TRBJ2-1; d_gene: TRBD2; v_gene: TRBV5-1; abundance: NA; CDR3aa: CASSPAGGPYNEQFF; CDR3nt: TGCGCCAGCAGCCCCGCGGGGGGGCCCTACAATGAGCAGTTCTTC
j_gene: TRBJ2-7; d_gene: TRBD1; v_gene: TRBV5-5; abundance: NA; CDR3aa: CASSSNWDRGFHEQYF; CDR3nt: TGTGCCAGCAGCTCCAACTGGGACAGGGGTTTCCACGAGCAGTACTTC
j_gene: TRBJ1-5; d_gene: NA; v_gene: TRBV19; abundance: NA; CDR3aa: CASSIDGDGNQPQHF; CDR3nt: TGTGCCAGTAGTATAGATGGCGACGGGAATCAGCCCCAGCATTTT
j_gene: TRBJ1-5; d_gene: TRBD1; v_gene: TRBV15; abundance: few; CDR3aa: CATSTDRGGNQPQHF; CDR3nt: TGTGCCACCAGCACGGACAGGGGAGGCAATCAGCCCCAGCATTTT
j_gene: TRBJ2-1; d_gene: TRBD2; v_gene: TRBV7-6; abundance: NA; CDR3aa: CASSITGGSYNEQFF; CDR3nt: TGTGCCAGCAGCATAACGGGGGGGTCCTACAATGAGCAGTTCTTC
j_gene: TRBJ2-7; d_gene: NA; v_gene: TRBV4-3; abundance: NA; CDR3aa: CASSHLTGSYEQYF; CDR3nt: TGCGCCAGCAGCCACTTAACAGGGTCCTACGAGCAGTACTTC
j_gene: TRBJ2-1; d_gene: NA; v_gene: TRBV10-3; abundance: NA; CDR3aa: CATGRVEDNEQFF; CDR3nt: TGTGCCACCGGGAGAGTTGAGGACAATGAGCAGTTCTTC
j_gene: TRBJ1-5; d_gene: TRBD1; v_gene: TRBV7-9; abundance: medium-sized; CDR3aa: CASSRTGTGNNQPQHF; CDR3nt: TGTGCCAGCAGCCGCACCGGGACAGGGAACAATCAGCCCCAGCATTTT
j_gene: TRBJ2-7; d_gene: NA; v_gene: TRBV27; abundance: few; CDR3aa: CASSLRGSYEQYF; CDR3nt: TGTGCCAGCAGTCTCAGGGGAAGCTACGAGCAGTACTTC
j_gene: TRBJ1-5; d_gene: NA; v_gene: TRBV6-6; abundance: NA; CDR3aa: CASSYGGEGNQPQHF; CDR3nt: TGTGCCAGCAGTTACGGGGGGGAAGGCAATCAGCCCCAGCATTTT
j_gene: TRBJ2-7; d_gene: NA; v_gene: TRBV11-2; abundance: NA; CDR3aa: CASSLDGVRLSYEQYF; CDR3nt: TGTGCCAGCAGCTTAGATGGCGTCCGACTCTCCTACGAGCAGTACTTC
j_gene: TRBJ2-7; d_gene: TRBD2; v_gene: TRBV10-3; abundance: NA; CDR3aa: CASGEGLADEQYF; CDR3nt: TGTGCCTCCGGAGAGGGACTAGCGGACGAGCAGTACTTC
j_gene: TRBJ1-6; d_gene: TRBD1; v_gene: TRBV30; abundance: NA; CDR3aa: CAWSLDRDASPLHF; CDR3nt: TGTGCCTGGAGTTTGGACAGGGATGCTTCACCCCTCCACTTT
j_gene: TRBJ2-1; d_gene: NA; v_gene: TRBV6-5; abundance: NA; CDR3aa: CASRLNGVREQFF; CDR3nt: TGTGCCAGCAGACTAAATGGTGTACGGGAGCAGTTCTTC
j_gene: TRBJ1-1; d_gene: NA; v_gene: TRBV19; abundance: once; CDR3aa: CASSIGGQNTEAFF; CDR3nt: TGTGCCAGTAGTATAGGGGGACAGAACACTGAAGCTTTCTTT
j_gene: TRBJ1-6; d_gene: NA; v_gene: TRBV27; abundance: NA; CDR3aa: CASSRTAVGNSPLHF; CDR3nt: TGTGCCAGCAGTAGGACAGCAGTAGGGAATTCACCCCTCCACTTT
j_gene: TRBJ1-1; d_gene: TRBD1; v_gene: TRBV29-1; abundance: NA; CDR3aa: CSGDRGTEAFF; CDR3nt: TGCAGCGGGGACAGGGGGACTGAAGCTTTCTTT